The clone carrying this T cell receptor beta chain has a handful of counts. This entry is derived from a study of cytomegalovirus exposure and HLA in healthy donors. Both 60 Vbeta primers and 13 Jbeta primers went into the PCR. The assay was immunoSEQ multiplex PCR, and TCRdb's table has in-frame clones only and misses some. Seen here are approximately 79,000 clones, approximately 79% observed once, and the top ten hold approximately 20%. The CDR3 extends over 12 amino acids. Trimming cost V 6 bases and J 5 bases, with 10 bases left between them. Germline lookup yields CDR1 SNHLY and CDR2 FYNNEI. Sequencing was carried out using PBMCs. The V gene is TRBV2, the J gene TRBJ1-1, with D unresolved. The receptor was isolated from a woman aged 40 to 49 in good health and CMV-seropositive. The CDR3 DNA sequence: TGTGCCAGCAGCCGCCTATCAACTGAAGCTTTCTTT. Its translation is CASSRLSTEAFF. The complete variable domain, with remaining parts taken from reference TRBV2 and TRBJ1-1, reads EPEVTQTPSHQVTQMGQEVILRCVPISNHLYFYWYRQILGQKVEFLVSFYNNEISEKSEIFDDQFSVERPDGSNFTLKIRSTKLEDSAMYFCASSRLSTEAFFGQGTRLTVV.